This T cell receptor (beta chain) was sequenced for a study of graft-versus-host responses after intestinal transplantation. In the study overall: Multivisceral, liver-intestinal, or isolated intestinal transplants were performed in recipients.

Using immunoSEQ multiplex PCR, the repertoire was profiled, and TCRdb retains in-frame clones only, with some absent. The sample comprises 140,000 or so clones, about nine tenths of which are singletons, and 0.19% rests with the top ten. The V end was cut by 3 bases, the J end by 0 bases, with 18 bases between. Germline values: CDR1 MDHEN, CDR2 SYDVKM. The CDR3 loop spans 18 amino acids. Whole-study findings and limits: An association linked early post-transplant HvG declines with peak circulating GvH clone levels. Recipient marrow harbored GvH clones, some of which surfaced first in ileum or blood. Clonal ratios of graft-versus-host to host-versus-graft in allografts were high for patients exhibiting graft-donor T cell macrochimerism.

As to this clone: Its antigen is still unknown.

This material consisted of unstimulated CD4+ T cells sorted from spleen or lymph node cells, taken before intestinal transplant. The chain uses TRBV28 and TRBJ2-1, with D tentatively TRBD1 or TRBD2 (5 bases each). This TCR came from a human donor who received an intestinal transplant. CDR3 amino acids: CASSFFPEGRGSYNEQFF. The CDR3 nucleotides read TGTGCCAGCAGTTTTTTTCCCGAGGGGAGAGGCTCCTACAATGAGCAGTTCTTC.